Relative to its sample, the clone carrying this T cell receptor (beta chain) is large. What it binds is not known. Trimming took 7 bases from V and 4 from J, leaving 16 bases between them. The CDR3 runs to 14 residues. Amplification of TRBV12-4/TRBJ1-2 clonotypes used adaptor-ligated barcode primers. Each CDR3 protein gets one entry after TCRdb re-called the multiplex PCR reads with MiXCR. The sample contains hundreds of distinct CDR3 sequences, approximately 23% of which appear only once. Study-level results: Naive CD4+ cells shared 10% to 15% of tumor Treg sequences. Tumor Treg TCRs overlapped most with tumor naive CD4+ cells.

Sequencing used naive CD4+ T cells sorted from blood. The subset is: naive CD4+ T cells, CD4+CD45RA+CD25-. The chain has TRBV12-3 or TRBV12-4 and TRBJ1-2, with unresolved D. The receptor's source is a female donor with breast cancer. The CDR3 sequence is CASIMGRRIYGYTF. CDR3 nucleotides: TGTGCCAGCATAATGGGCAGGCGAATCTATGGCTACACCTTC.